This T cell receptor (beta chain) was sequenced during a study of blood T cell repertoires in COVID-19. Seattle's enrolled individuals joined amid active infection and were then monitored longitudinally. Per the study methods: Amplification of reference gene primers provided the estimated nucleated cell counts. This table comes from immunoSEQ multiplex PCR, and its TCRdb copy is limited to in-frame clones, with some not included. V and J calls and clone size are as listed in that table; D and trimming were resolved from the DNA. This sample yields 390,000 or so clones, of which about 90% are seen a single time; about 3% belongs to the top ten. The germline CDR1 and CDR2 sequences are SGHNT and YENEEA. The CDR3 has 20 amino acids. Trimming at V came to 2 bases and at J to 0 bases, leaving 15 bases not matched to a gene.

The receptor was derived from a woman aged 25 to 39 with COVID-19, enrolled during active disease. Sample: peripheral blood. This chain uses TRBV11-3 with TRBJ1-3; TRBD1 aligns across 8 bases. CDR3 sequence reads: CASSLFDSTGVFGSGNTIYF. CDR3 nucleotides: TGTGCCAGCAGCTTATTTGATTCGACAGGGGTGTTTGGCTCTGGAAACACCATATATTTT.